Presented here are 10 T cell receptor beta chains from one specimen sequenced in a study of CD8+CD57+ T cells in acquired aplastic anemia. Selection for sequencing was limited to patients who had shown CD8+CD57+ cell expansion by flow cytometry. Using genomic DNA as the template, TCR beta VDJ and CDR3 profiling was carried out. Using its own MiXCR run on the reads, TCRdb lists one record per CDR3 protein. The table records 150,000 or so distinct CDR3 sequences, roughly 48% of them present only once. Source material: sorted CD4+, CD8+, or CD8+CD57+ T cells (not recorded which) from PBMCs. The receptors stem from a human donor with aplastic anemia.

The rearrangement uses TRBV20-1 and TRBJ2-3; 9 bases are a match to TRBD2. J was trimmed by 3 bases and V by 4 bases; bases with no gene match: 14. The germline CDR1 and CDR2 sequences are DFQATT and SNEGSKA (reference sequence). The CDR3 runs 17 residues. The CDR3 sequence is CSATYPGLAFGTDTQYF. The CDR3 nucleotides are TGCAGTGCTACCTATCCGGGACTAGCCTTCGGGACAGATACGCAGTATTTT.

This clonotype was seen a few times. V and J are TRBV19 and TRBJ2-1; TRBD1 agrees at 8 bases. This CDR3 spans 13 amino acids. CDR1 LNHDA and CDR2 SQIVND come from the germline V gene (reference sequence). V was pared by 9 bases and J by 4 bases, with 5 bases of the junction left unmatched. In DNA, the CDR3 is TGTGCCAGCACGGACAGGGCTTACAATGAGCAGTTCTTC. This translates into CASTDRAYNEQFF.

This clonotype was counted many times. The chain carries TRBV7-2 and TRBJ1-2, with TRBD1 matching over 7 bases. The CDR3 length is 13 residues. Germline values: CDR1 SGHTA, CDR2 FQGNSA. Trimming removed 4 bases from V and 3 bases from J; junction bases left unmatched: 2. The CDR3 DNA reads as TGTGCCAGCAGCTCGACAGGGTACTATGGCTACACCTTC. Encoded protein: CASSSTGYYGYTF.

In this sample, this clonotype turned up many times. The V gene is TRBV7-9, the J gene TRBJ2-7, with D perhaps TRBD1 (6 bases). Germline V gives CDR1 SEHNR, CDR2 FQNEAQ (reference sequence). The CDR3 contains 14 residues. Trimming took 7 bases from V and 2 from J, leaving 15 bases between them. The DNA for the CDR3 is TGTGCCAGCACCCGCTCGGACAGCCCCTACGAGCAGTACTTC. Encoded protein: CASTRSDSPYEQYF.

This clonotype has ten or more counts. This chain uses TRBV5-4 with TRBJ2-6, with D unresolved. This CDR3 comprises 18 residues. The ends were cut back, 3 bases at V and 0 bases at J, with 16 bases in the middle. Germline V gene sequence: CDR1 SGHNT, CDR2 YYREEE (reference sequence). As DNA, the CDR3 is TGTGCCAGCAGCTACGGTCTATTGGGCAGCTCTGGGGCCAACGTCCTGACTTTC. It is translated as CASSYGLLGSSGANVLTF.

The CDR3 here is CASSSDADNEQFF. The DNA of the CDR3 is TGTGCCAGCAGCTCGGATGCAGACAATGAGCAGTTCTTC. J is TRBJ2-1 and V is TRBV2, with D hard to call. The CDR3 spans 13 residues. Germline V gene sequence: CDR1 SNHLY, CDR2 FYNNEI. V gave up 6 bases and J gave up 5 bases, with 11 bases separating them.

There are a few counts of this clonotype. The gene calls are TRBV6-2 or TRBV6-3 and TRBJ2-3; 7 bases match TRBD1. This CDR3 is built from 16 residues. Germline V gene lookup returns CDR1 MNHEY and CDR2 SVGEGT. Trimming cost V 1 base and J 3 bases; bases outside gene matches: 7. The CDR3 spells CASSYYRGHSTDTQYF. The CDR3 DNA is TGTGCCAGCAGTTACTATAGGGGGCATTCAACAGATACGCAGTATTTT.

This clonotype was detected ten times or more. This chain links TRBV6-6 with TRBJ2-6; D is possibly TRBD1 (6 bases). Germline V gene data show CDR1 as MNHNY and CDR2 as SVGAGI (reference sequence). The CDR3 is 13 residues long. V was trimmed by 8 bases and J by 8 bases, leaving 13 bases between them. The chain's CDR3 is CASSIQGSNVLTF. The DNA of the CDR3 is TGTGCCAGCTCGATACAGGGTTCCAACGTCCTGACTTTC.

This clonotype has at least ten counts. The chain uses TRBV5-1 and TRBJ2-1; TRBD1 might be the D (6 bases). V gave up 6 bases and J gave up 4 bases, with 17 bases separating them. The CDR3 loop spans 15 amino acids. Germline assignment: CDR1 SGHRS and CDR2 YFSETQ. In nucleotides, the CDR3 is TGCGCCAGCAAACTGGACGGGACATCATACAATGAGCAGTTCTTC. This translates into CASKLDGTSYNEQFF.

This chain connects TRBV19 to TRBJ2-7, with 7 bases that match TRBD1. V dropped 7 bases and J dropped 1; count of bases not matched to a gene: 7. The CDR3 runs 14 residues. Per germline, CDR1 LNHDA and CDR2 SQIVND (reference sequence). CDR3 region: CASKETGLSYEQYF. In nucleotides, the CDR3 is TGTGCCAGTAAAGAGACAGGGCTTTCCTACGAGCAGTACTTC.